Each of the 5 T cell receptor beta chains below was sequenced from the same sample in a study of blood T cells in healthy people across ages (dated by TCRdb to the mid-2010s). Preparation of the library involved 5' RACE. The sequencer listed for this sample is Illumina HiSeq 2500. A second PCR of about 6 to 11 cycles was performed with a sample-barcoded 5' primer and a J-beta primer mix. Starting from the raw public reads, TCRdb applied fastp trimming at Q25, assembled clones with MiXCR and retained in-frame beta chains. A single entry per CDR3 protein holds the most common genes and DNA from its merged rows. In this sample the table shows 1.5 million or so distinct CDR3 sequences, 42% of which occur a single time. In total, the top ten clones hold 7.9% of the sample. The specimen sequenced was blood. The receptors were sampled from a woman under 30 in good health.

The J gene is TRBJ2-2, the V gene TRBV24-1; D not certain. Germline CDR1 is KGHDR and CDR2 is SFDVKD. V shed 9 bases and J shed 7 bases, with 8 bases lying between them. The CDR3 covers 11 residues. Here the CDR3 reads CATGNGGELFF. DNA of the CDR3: TGTGCCACCGGCAACGGCGGGGAGCTGTTTTTT.

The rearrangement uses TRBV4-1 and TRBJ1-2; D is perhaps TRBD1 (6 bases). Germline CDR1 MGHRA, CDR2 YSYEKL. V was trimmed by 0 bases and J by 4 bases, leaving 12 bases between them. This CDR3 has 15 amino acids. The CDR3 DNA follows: TGCGCCAGCAGCCAAGATGGGGGACACCTCTATGGCTACACCTTC. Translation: CASSQDGGHLYGYTF.

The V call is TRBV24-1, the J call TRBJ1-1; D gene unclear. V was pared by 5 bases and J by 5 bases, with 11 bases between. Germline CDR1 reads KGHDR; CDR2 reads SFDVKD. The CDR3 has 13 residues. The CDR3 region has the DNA TGTGCCACCAGTGTTGGGTTGGGGACTGAAGCTTTCTTT. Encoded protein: CATSVGLGTEAFF.

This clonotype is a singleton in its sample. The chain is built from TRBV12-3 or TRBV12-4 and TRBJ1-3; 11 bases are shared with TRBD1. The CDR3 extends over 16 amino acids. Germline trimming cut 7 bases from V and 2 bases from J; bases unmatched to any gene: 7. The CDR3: CASTFGGQGAGNTIYF. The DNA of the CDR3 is TGTGCCAGCACTTTCGGGGGACAGGGGGCTGGAAACACCATATATTTT.

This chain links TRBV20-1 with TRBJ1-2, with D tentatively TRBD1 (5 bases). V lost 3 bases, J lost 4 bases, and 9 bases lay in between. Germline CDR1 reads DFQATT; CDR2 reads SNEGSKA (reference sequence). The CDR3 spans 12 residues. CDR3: CSARDDSYGYTF. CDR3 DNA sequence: TGCAGTGCTAGGGATGACAGCTATGGCTACACCTTC.